This T cell receptor beta chain is from a study of metastatic and nonmetastatic thyroid tumors. In the study overall: The study looked at repertoires side by side in blood and in tumor or nodule tissue from malignant and benign thyroid patients.

As handled by the study authors: The study took CDR3 differences across clinicopathological groups and made a distant-metastasis classifier for papillary thyroid cancer from them. TCRdb reassembled clones from the PCR reads with MiXCR. These V and J calls are TCRdb output, not the study's own analysis. The top ten clones hold roughly 35% of a sample with tens of thousands of clones, roughly 15% of them seen once. This clone appeared many times. Its cognate antigen is unknown. Thyroid surgery took place with no prior treatment in any patient. Germline V gives CDR1 DFQATT, CDR2 SNEGSKA (reference sequence). CDR3 length equals 16 residues. V was pared by 6 bases and J by 0 bases, with 11 bases of the junction left unmatched. General study findings and limits: Significantly greater TCR beta diversity was reportedly found in malignant thyroid tumors than in benign nodules (in blood and tumor).

The receptor's source is a female donor with papillary thyroid cancer or a benign thyroid nodule (not recorded which). Some clones in this sample may be carry-over from other donors' samples. This chain uses TRBV20-1 with TRBJ2-1; 7 positions match TRBD2. Sequenced material: blood. The CDR3: CSASSQAGNSYNEQFF. The CDR3 coding sequence is TGCAGTGCCTCGTCCCAAGCGGGAAACTCCTACAATGAGCAGTTCTTC.